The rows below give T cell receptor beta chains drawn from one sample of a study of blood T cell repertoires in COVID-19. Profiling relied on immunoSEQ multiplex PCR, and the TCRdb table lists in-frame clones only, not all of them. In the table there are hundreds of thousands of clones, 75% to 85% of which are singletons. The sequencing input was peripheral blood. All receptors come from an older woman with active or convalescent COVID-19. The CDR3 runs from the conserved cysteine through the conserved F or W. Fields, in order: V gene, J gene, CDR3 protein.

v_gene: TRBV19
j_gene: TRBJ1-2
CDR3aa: CASRGTGHHYGYTF

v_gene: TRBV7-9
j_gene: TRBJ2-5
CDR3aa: CASTRMTLRRTGQEGKQETQYF

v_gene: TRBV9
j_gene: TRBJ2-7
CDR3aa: CASSPGTSGGYEQYF

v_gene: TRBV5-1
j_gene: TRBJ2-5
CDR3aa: CASSRDRVYGETQYF

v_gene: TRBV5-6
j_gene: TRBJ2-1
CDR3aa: CASSLGQGQYNEQFF

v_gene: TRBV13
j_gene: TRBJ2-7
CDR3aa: CASSYGQGVYEQYF

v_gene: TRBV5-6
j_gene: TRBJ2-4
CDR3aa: CASSLWSGAKNIQYF

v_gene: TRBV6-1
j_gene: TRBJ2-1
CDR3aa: CASSESGRLAGSNEQFF

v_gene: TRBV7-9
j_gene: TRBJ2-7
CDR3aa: CASSFPGGWQYF

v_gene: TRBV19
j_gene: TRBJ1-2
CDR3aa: CASRETLANYGYTF

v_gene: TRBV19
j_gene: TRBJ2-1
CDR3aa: CASSPLASYNEQFF

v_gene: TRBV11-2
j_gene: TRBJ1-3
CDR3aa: CASSSPRGEDTIYF

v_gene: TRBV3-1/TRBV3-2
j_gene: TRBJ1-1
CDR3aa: CASSKRQMNTEAFF

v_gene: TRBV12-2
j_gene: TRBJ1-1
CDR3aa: CRNWGEHTEAFF

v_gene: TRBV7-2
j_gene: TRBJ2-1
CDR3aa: CASSLLAGGRHEQFF

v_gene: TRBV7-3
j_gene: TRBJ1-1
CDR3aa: CASSSQGTEAFF

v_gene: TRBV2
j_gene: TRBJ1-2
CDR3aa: CASRATGAYGYTF

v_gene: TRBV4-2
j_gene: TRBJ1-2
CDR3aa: CASSDSDYGYTF

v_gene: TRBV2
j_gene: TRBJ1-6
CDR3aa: CASRGQSSYNSPLHF

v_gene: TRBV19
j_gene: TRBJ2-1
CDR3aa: CASSKKRGQGSYNEQFF

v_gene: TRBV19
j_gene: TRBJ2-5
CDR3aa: CASSIVAGRQETQYF

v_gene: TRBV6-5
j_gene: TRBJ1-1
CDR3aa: CASSTDRGWTEAFF

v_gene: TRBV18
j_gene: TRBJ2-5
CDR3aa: CASSPSGGGQQETQYF

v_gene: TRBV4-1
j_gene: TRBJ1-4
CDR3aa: CASSQDPGGREKLFF

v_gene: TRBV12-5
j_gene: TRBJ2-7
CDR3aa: CASAPDRGIGEQYF

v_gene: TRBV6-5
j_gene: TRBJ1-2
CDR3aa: CASSFARTGGYGYTF

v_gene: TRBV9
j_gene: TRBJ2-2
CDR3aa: CASSVDSYTGELFF

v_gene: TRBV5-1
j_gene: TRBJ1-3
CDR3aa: CASWGQGLSGNTIYF

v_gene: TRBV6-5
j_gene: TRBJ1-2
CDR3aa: CASLGQGDYGYTF

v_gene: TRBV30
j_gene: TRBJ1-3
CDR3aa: CAWAAGSGNTIYF

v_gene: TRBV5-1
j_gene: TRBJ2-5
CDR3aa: CASRTSGGKQETQYF

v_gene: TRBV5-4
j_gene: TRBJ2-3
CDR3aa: CASSLAPTGGEADTQYF

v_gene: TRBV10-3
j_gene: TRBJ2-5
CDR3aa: CAISQLNGGETQYF

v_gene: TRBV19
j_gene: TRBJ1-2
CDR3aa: CASSSAFGDRGTYGYTF

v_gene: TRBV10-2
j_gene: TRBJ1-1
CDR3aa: CASAIQGETEAFF

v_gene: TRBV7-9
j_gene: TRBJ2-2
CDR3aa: CASNYLGGRTGELFF

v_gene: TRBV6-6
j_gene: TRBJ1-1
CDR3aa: CASRPDSFEAFF

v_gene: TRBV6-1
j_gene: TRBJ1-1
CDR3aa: CASSESGQGAEAFF

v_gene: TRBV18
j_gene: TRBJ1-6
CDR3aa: CASSRQGAGYNSPLHF

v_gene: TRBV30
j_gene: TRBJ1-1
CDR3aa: CAWRREIHTEAFF

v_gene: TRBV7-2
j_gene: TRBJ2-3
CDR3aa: CASSLGGPTDTQYF